The 27 T cell receptor beta chains listed next were all sequenced from one sample in a study of cytomegalovirus exposure and HLA in healthy donors (dated by TCRdb to about 2017). Library generation was performed with the immunoSEQ multiplex PCR assay. What TCRdb holds here is the immuneACCESS table cut down to in-frame rearrangements. Part of the clones is not present; checked against another copy, under half of the missing clones reflect an unresolved V gene, and the others are unexplained. The sample table records 150,000 to 200,000 clones; around 80% of these occur just once. The ten largest clones represent around 1.2% of the sample. What was sequenced was PBMCs. All receptors come from a woman aged 30 to 39 in good health and CMV-seronegative.

The V and J genes are TRBV7-3 and TRBJ2-3; D gene uncertain. The CDR3 covers 12 residues. Germline-derived CDR1 and CDR2 are SGHTA and FQGTGA. V was cut by 1 base and J by 6 bases, with 5 bases left in between. In nucleotides, the CDR3 is TGTGCCAGCAGCTTAAATGCGGATACGCAGTATTTT. This translates into CASSLNADTQYF.

The CDR3 DNA sequence: TGTGCCAGTAGTATACCCAACGAGCAGTACTTC. Translation gives CASSIPNEQYF. The chain joins TRBV19 to TRBJ2-7; D is uncertain. Germline V lookup: CDR1 LNHDA, CDR2 SQIVND (reference sequence). Trimming removed 2 bases at V and 5 bases at J, with 4 bases between. The CDR3 is made up of 11 amino acids.

The chain joins TRBV5-4 to TRBJ1-5; weak D call: TRBD1 (6 bases). This CDR3 comprises 14 residues. V lost 0 bases and J 6 bases, leaving 10 bases between the germline ends. Germline values: CDR1 SGHNT, CDR2 YYREEE (reference sequence). The CDR3 region has the DNA TGTGCCAGCAGCTTGGCGGGGGGCACTCAGCCCCAGCATTTT. Translating it yields CASSLAGGTQPQHF.

This clone was seen once. The chain has TRBV5-6 and TRBJ1-3, with 9 positions matching TRBD1. This CDR3 region has 18 residues. The germline V gene has CDR1 SGHDT and CDR2 YYEEEE. The J segment lost 0 bases and the V segment lost 5 bases, leaving 12 bases of the junction unmatched. CDR3 region: CASRDWGDRARSGNTIYF. The CDR3 DNA sequence: TGTGCCAGCAGGGATTGGGGGGACAGGGCCCGCTCTGGAAACACCATATATTTT.

This clone occurred a few times. The chain carries TRBV7-9 and TRBJ1-2; unclear D gene. The CDR3 is 14 amino acids. Germline lookup yields CDR1 SEHNR and CDR2 FQNEAQ (reference sequence). The V and J ends lost 1 base and 8 bases respectively, with 14 bases between them. The CDR3 loop is CASSLEVVAGGYTF. As DNA, the CDR3 is TGTGCCAGCAGCTTAGAGGTCGTCGCGGGAGGCTACACCTTC.

This chain connects TRBV18 to TRBJ2-5; TRBD2 aligns across 11 bases. CDR3 length equals 15 residues. V trimming: 3 bases; J trimming: 6 bases; junction bases outside the gene matches: 6. Germline loops: CDR1 KGHSH, CDR2 LQKENI. The CDR3 DNA follows: TGTGCCAGCTCACCTTTAGCGGGGGGGCAGAAGACCCAGTACTTC. This gives the protein CASSPLAGGQKTQYF.

In nucleotides, the CDR3 is TGTGCCTGGAGTGTAACTAGCTCCTACGAGCAGTACTTC. Translation gives CAWSVTSSYEQYF. This rearrangement joins TRBV30 to TRBJ2-7; TRBD2 is a possible D gene (5 bases). The CDR3 is 13 amino acids. V lost 0 bases, J lost 0 bases, and 6 bases lay in between. Germline V gives CDR1 GTSNPN, CDR2 SVGIG (reference sequence).

This chain joins TRBV11-2 and TRBJ2-5; D is ambiguous. V lost 1 base, J lost 5 bases, and 11 bases lay in between. The CDR3 length is 14 residues. CDR1 and CDR2 from the germline V gene are SGHAT and FQNNGV. The chain's CDR3 is CASSLAPRQETQYF. CDR3 coding DNA: TGTGCCAGCAGCTTAGCGCCGCGGCAGGAGACCCAGTACTTC.

The chain is built from TRBV28 and TRBJ2-1; TRBD1 agrees at 8 bases. The CDR3 has 16 residues. With V trimmed by 4 bases and J by 3 bases, 8 bases remained unmatched. CDR1 is MDHEN and CDR2 is SYDVKM in the germline V gene. CDR3 sequence (DNA): TGTGCCAGCAGTTCGGAGAGACAGGGGAACTACAATGAGCAGTTCTTC. This sequence encodes CASSSERQGNYNEQFF.

The gene calls are TRBV6-6 and TRBJ2-4; 7 bases match TRBD1. Trimming at V came to 6 bases and at J to 4 bases, leaving 9 bases not matched to a gene. CDR3 length equals 15 residues. The germline CDR1 and CDR2 sequences are MNHNY and SVGAGI (reference sequence). The CDR3 DNA reads TGTGCCAGCAGCCGTGGGACGGGACAGAAAAACATTCAGTACTTC. Protein: CASSRGTGQKNIQYF.

This rearrangement joins TRBV19 to TRBJ1-5, with D uncertain. Trimming stripped 2 bases from V and 5 bases from J, with 19 bases between. This CDR3 contains 17 residues. CDR1 and CDR2 (germline): LNHDA, SQIVND (reference sequence). This CDR3 is CASSIQRTSDPDQPQHF. The CDR3 bases are TGTGCCAGTAGTATACAGAGGACTTCAGACCCCGATCAGCCCCAGCATTTT.

The genes are TRBV19 and TRBJ2-1; no clear D. The CDR3 loop spans 13 amino acids. Trimming took 4 bases from V and 4 from J, leaving 8 bases between them. Germline V lookup: CDR1 LNHDA, CDR2 SQIVND (reference sequence). The CDR3 DNA reads as TGTGCCAGTAGTAAGCTAGATTACAATGAGCAGTTCTTC. Translating it yields CASSKLDYNEQFF. Full variable domain (remainder filled in from reference TRBV19 and TRBJ2-1): DGGITQSPKYLFRKEGQNVTLSCEQNLNHDAMYWYRQDPGQGLRLIYYSQIVNDFQKGDIAEGYSVSREKKESFPLTVTSAQKNPTAFYLCASSKLDYNEQFFGPGTRLTVL.

This chain links TRBV5-4 with TRBJ1-6; 7 nucleotides align to TRBD1. Trimming took 4 bases from V and 5 from J; bases not matched to a gene: 3. There are 14 residues in the CDR3. Germline V CDR1 and CDR2: SGHNT, YYREEE (reference sequence). In nucleotides, the CDR3 is TGTGCCAGCAGCCTGGACAGGCATAATTCACCCCTCCACTTT. It yields the protein CASSLDRHNSPLHF.

This clone was observed once. The chain employs TRBV13 and TRBJ2-7; TRBD1 matches at 9 bases. V lost 4 bases and J lost 4; bases outside the gene matches: 8. Germline V gene sequence: CDR1 PRHDT, CDR2 FYEKMQ (reference sequence). The CDR3 totals 15 residues. The chain's CDR3 is CASSYRGRGKYEQYF. The CDR3 coding sequence is TGTGCCAGCAGCTACAGGGGGCGAGGAAAGTACGAGCAGTACTTC.

With regard to this clone: This CDR3 is also generated by other DNA sequences in the sample. The J gene is TRBJ2-1, the V gene TRBV30; D uncertain. There are 11 residues in the CDR3. V lost 0 bases and J 6 bases, leaving 3 bases between the germline ends. Germline V lookup: CDR1 GTSNPN, CDR2 SVGIG (reference sequence). This chain's CDR3 is CAWSVLNEQFF. CDR3 DNA sequence: TGTGCCTGGAGTGTACTCAATGAGCAGTTCTTC.

The chain is built from TRBV5-1 and TRBJ1-3, with unresolved D. Trimming left V 0 bases short and J 0 bases short, with 10 bases between. This CDR3 spans 16 amino acids. CDR1 is SGHRS, CDR2 YFSETQ, per germline. The CDR3 DNA is TGCGCCAGCAGCTTGGCTCTAGAGAGCTCTGGAAACACCATATATTTT. Its protein product is CASSLALESSGNTIYF.

This sequence joins TRBV5-4 and TRBJ1-2; 7 bases fit TRBD1. This CDR3 spans 14 amino acids. The J segment lost 5 bases and the V segment lost 4 bases, leaving 8 bases of the junction unmatched. Germline assignment: CDR1 SGHNT and CDR2 YYREEE (reference sequence). CDR3 residues: CASSQGQATYGYTF. CDR3 nucleotide sequence: TGTGCCAGCAGCCAAGGACAGGCTACTTATGGCTACACCTTC.

This chain links TRBV6-5 with TRBJ2-5; 12 bases align to TRBD2. J gave up 5 bases and V 0 bases, and 4 bases lay outside the gene matches. CDR1 and CDR2 (germline): MNHEY, SVGAGI. CDR3 length equals 16 residues. The DNA for the CDR3 is TGTGCCAGCAGTTACTCAGGACTAGCGGGGCCGGAGACCCAGTACTTC. Amino acid sequence: CASSYSGLAGPETQYF.

Regarding this clone: A clone one base away is much larger, so this may be a read error. V gene TRBV5-1 combines with J gene TRBJ2-7, with 10 nucleotides matching TRBD1. This CDR3 is 14 amino acids long. The V gene end was trimmed by 4 bases and the J gene end by 4 bases; junction bases not matched to a gene: 5. From germline, CDR1 is SGHRS and CDR2 YFSETQ. Here the CDR3 reads CASSPGQGMYEQYF. The DNA for the CDR3 is TGCGCCAGCAGCCCGGGACAGGGGATGTACGAGCAGTACTTC. Full variable domain (outside the CDR3, taken from reference TRBV5-1 and TRBJ2-7): KAGVTQTPRYLIKTRGQQVTLSCSPISGHRSVSWYQQTPGQGLQFLFEYFSETQRNKGNFPGRFSGRQFSNSRSEMNVSTLELGDSALYLCASSPGQGMYEQYFGPGTRLTVT.

This sequence joins TRBV14 and TRBJ1-6, with 7 bases fitting TRBD1. Germline CDR1 is SGHDN and CDR2 is FVKESK. The trim removed 3 bases at V and 10 bases at J, leaving 15 bases unmatched. The CDR3 spans 17 residues. CDR3 loop: CASSQFKRRGRGSPLHF. The CDR3 bases are TGTGCCAGCAGCCAGTTCAAAAGGAGGGGGCGAGGGTCACCCCTCCACTTT.

The CDR3 is CASQWNRGNSPLHF. Written as DNA, the CDR3 is TGTGCCAGCCAGTGGAACAGGGGCAATTCACCCCTCCACTTT. V and J are TRBV2 and TRBJ1-6; TRBD1 matches 7 bases. Trimming took 8 bases from V and 7 from J; bases not matched to a gene: 8. The CDR3 length is 14 residues. Germline assignment: CDR1 SNHLY and CDR2 FYNNEI.

V and J are TRBV27 and TRBJ1-1; 7 nucleotides match TRBD1. Germline V lookup: CDR1 MNHEY, CDR2 SMNVEV (reference sequence). V was clipped by 7 bases and J by 8 bases; unmatched bases: 19. The length of the CDR3 is 16 residues. As DNA, the CDR3 is TGTGCCAGCAATCGACAGGGCGGGACTCGGAATGCGGAAGCTTTCTTT. It translates to CASNRQGGTRNAEAFF.

The chain couples TRBV13 to TRBJ2-7; D remains ambiguous. The CDR3 extends over 12 amino acids. Trimming took off 5 bases at V and 3 bases at J, with 8 bases between the two ends. CDR1 and CDR2 (germline): PRHDT, FYEKMQ (reference sequence). The CDR3 loop reads CASSGRFYEQYF. The CDR3 nucleotides read TGTGCCAGCAGCGGTAGATTCTACGAGCAGTACTTC.

This chain uses TRBV6-1 with TRBJ1-3; the match to TRBD1 covers 7 bases. Looked up from germline, CDR1 is MNHNS and CDR2 is SASEGT. The CDR3 runs 13 residues. Unmatched junction bases numbered 2, after V lost 5 bases and J lost 4 bases. The CDR3 is CASSQGEGNTIYF. CDR3 DNA: TGTGCCAGCAGTCAGGGGGAAGGAAACACCATATATTTT.

The genes are TRBV2 and TRBJ1-1; TRBD1 aligns across 7 bases. The germline CDR1 and CDR2 sequences are SNHLY and FYNNEI. CDR3 length equals 18 residues. J was trimmed by 0 bases and V by 6 bases; bases with no gene match: 16. This CDR3 reads CASSSDQGQILLNTEAFF. CDR3 DNA sequence: TGTGCCAGCAGCTCCGACCAGGGACAGATCCTATTGAACACTGAAGCTTTCTTT.

This clone has at least ten counts. J is TRBJ2-7 and V is TRBV7-9, with D possibly matching TRBD2 (6 bases). The CDR3 sequence is 15 residues long. The V and J ends lost 2 bases and 5 bases respectively, with 16 bases between them. In germline, CDR1 is SEHNR, CDR2 FQNEAQ (reference sequence). CDR3 sequence: CASSLRKAGRHEQYF. Here the CDR3 DNA reads TGTGCCAGCAGCTTAAGGAAGGCGGGGAGGCACGAGCAGTACTTC.

V usage is TRBV18 and J usage is TRBJ1-1; D not resolved. The length of the CDR3 is 12 residues. V shed 6 bases and J shed 8 bases, with 13 bases lying between them. The germline gives CDR1 KGHSH, CDR2 LQKENI. CDR3 protein: CASSRPRVEAFF. CDR3 bases: TGTGCCAGCTCCCGTCCCCGAGTGGAAGCTTTCTTT.